These 29 T cell receptor beta chains came from one sample sequenced in a study of T cell changes during pregnancy in multiple sclerosis. Method: immunoSEQ multiplex PCR; TCRdb's copy keeps in-frame clones and lacks some. Seen here are around 70,000 clones, roughly nine tenths observed once, and the top ten hold 0.65% to 0.9%. This sample comprised peripheral blood, obtained in the second trimester of pregnancy. All receptors come from a female donor with multiple sclerosis, enrolled in a pregnancy study.

There are a few counts of this clone. V gene TRBV21-1 combines with J gene TRBJ1-1; the table names TRBD1, a call not compared with the DNA. TRBV21-1 is given as a pseudogene. The CDR3 contains 17 residues. CDR3 in DNA: TGTGCCAGCAGCAAAGGGAAGACAGGGGAAAAGAGCACTGAAGCTTTCTTT. Its protein is CASSKGKTGEKSTEAFF.

The V and J genes are TRBV2 and TRBJ2-6, with D maybe TRBD1 (5 bases). The V gene lost 5 bases and the J gene lost 3 bases, with 11 bases spanning the gap. This CDR3 contains 15 residues. Germline values: CDR1 SNHLY, CDR2 FYNNEI. The CDR3 sequence is CASSTGVSGANVLTF. The CDR3 bases are TGTGCCAGCAGTACAGGAGTAAGTGGGGCCAACGTCCTGACTTTC.

This chain links TRBV19 with TRBJ2-1; 7 nucleotides match TRBD1. V lost 1 base and J lost 2; bases outside the gene matches: 5. CDR1 and CDR2 (germline): LNHDA, SQIVND (reference sequence). CDR3 length: 16 amino acids. CDR3 bases: TGTGCCAGTAGTATAGGGGGGCAGGGGGCCTACAATGAGCAGTTCTTC. Translation: CASSIGGQGAYNEQFF.

The chain carries TRBV7-8 and TRBJ2-6; possibly TRBD1 for D (5 bases). Germline CDR1 and CDR2: SGHVS and FQNEAQ. This CDR3 comprises 20 residues. V gave up 5 bases and J gave up 1 base, with 24 bases separating them. In DNA, the CDR3 is TGTGCCAGCAGCCCGGTGGGGCTGGTAATGATCCCGTCTGGGGCCAACGTCCTGACTTTC. Protein product: CASSPVGLVMIPSGANVLTF.

The V and J genes are TRBV9 and TRBJ2-2; D is possibly TRBD2 (5 bases). V was clipped by 0 bases and J by 4 bases, with 13 bases between them. This CDR3 spans 16 amino acids. Germline CDR1 and CDR2: SGDLS and YYNGEE. CDR3 in amino acids: CASSVEGLGLTGELFF. CDR3 nucleotides: TGTGCCAGCAGCGTAGAAGGTCTCGGACTCACCGGGGAGCTGTTTTTT.

The chain is built from TRBV11-2 and TRBJ2-7; TRBD2 aligns across 8 bases. Germline V gene data show CDR1 as SGHAT and CDR2 as FQNNGV. J lost 3 bases, V lost 3 bases, and 1 base had no gene match. CDR3 length equals 13 residues. CDR3 in DNA: TGTGCCAGCAGCTTTGGGACTAGCTACGAGCAGTACTTC. Translating it yields CASSFGTSYEQYF.

This rearrangement joins TRBV29-1 to TRBJ2-1, with 7 bases matching TRBD2. With 5 bases clipped from V and 6 bases from J, the junction kept 10 bases outside the gene matches. Germline V lookup: CDR1 SQVTM, CDR2 ANQGSEA. The CDR3 is 14 residues long. The CDR3 DNA follows: TGCAGCGTTTCTTGGCGCGGGGGTGTCAATGAGCAGTTCTTC. Translated, it gives CSVSWRGGVNEQFF.

This rearrangement joins TRBV10-3 to TRBJ1-2; D is possibly TRBD1 (5 bases). The V end lost 7 bases, the J end lost 1 base, and 22 bases lay between the germline ends. This CDR3 has 17 residues. Germline CDR1 reads ENHRY; CDR2 reads SYGVKD. The CDR3 region has the DNA TGTGCCATCATGGCCCGGGACTGGCCCCCAAATAACTATGGCTACACCTTC. Translation: CAIMARDWPPNNYGYTF.

The chain combines TRBV10-3 with TRBJ2-5, with TRBD2 matching 11 bases. Trimming cost V 4 bases and J 2 bases; bases outside gene matches: 3. CDR1 and CDR2 from the germline V gene are ENHRY and SYGVKD. CDR3 size: 15 residues. CDR3 sequence: CAISAGLAAQETQYF. The CDR3 DNA reads as TGTGCCATCAGTGCGGGACTAGCGGCTCAAGAGACCCAGTACTTC.

This chain's CDR3 is CASSLQLAGQETQYF. Written as DNA, the CDR3 is TGCGCCAGCAGCTTACAACTAGCGGGACAAGAGACCCAGTACTTC. The rearrangement links TRBV5-1 to TRBJ2-5, with 10 bases that match TRBD2. CDR3 length equals 15 residues. Germline V gene lookup returns CDR1 SGHRS and CDR2 YFSETQ. With 2 bases clipped from V and 2 bases from J, the junction kept 3 bases outside the gene matches.

The V and J genes are TRBV2 and TRBJ1-2, with 8 bases that match TRBD1. Germline V gives CDR1 SNHLY, CDR2 FYNNEI. V was pared by 4 bases and J by 3 bases, with 4 bases of the junction left unmatched. CDR3 length equals 14 residues. CDR3 in DNA: TGTGCCAGCAGTGGCGACAGGGGAGACTATGGCTACACCTTC. Its protein is CASSGDRGDYGYTF.

This chain connects TRBV18 to TRBJ1-2, with D possibly being TRBD1 (6 bases). Deletions cut 3 bases from V and 6 bases from J, with 14 bases between. The CDR3 totals 14 residues. The germline CDR1 and CDR2 sequences are KGHSH and LQKENI. The CDR3: CASSPWLGGHGYTF. CDR3 DNA: TGTGCCAGCTCACCGTGGCTGGGGGGGCATGGCTACACCTTC.

This sequence joins TRBV6-5 and TRBJ1-1; no reliable D call. V lost 6 bases and J lost 1, with 6 bases in between. This CDR3 spans 12 amino acids. From germline, CDR1 is MNHEY and CDR2 SVGAGI. CDR3 bases: TGTGCCAGCAGATACCAGAACACTGAAGCTTTCTTT. Its protein product is CASRYQNTEAFF.

The chain links TRBV14 to TRBJ1-6; TRBD1 might be the D (5 bases). Germline assignment: CDR1 SGHDN and CDR2 FVKESK. The V gene lost 8 bases and the J gene lost 9 bases, with 14 bases spanning the gap. The CDR3 is 13 amino acids. The chain's CDR3 is CASQQSRGSPLHF. In DNA form, the CDR3 reads TGTGCCAGCCAGCAGTCTAGGGGTTCACCCCTCCACTTT.

This sequence joins TRBV7-8 and TRBJ2-7; no definite D call. This CDR3 has 15 residues. The ends were cut back, 5 bases at V and 1 base at J, with 15 bases in the middle. CDR1 is SGHVS and CDR2 is FQNEAQ in the germline V gene. The CDR3 loop is CASSHSPPRSYEQYF. DNA for the CDR3: TGTGCCAGCAGCCATAGCCCCCCCCGGTCCTACGAGCAGTACTTC.

The J gene is TRBJ1-3, the V gene TRBV2; tentative D call: TRBD1 (5 bases). Germline loops: CDR1 SNHLY, CDR2 FYNNEI. The CDR3 length is 16 residues. V lost 8 bases and J lost 4, with 21 bases in between. The CDR3 sequence: CASADQLQVIGNTIYF. The CDR3 DNA reads as TGTGCCAGCGCAGATCAATTACAGGTTATAGGAAACACCATATATTTT.

This chain links TRBV10-2 with TRBJ1-1, with D unclear. CDR3 length: 14 residues. The germline CDR1 and CDR2 sequences are WSHSY and SAAADI. Trimming removed 5 bases at V and 0 bases at J, with 10 bases between. CDR3: CASSFVQVNTEAFF. The CDR3 region has the DNA TGCGCCAGCAGTTTCGTCCAGGTGAACACTGAAGCTTTCTTT.

V is TRBV5-4 and J is TRBJ1-1; 7 bases line up with TRBD1. There are 14 residues in the CDR3. V was pared by 4 bases and J by 0 bases, with 3 bases of the junction left unmatched. Germline V CDR1 and CDR2: SGHNT, YYREEE (reference sequence). The CDR3 DNA sequence: TGTGCCAGCAGCCGGGACAGCATGAACACTGAAGCTTTCTTT. It yields the protein CASSRDSMNTEAFF.

V is TRBV5-1 and J is TRBJ2-1; TRBD1 matches at 9 bases. Germline assignment: CDR1 SGHRS and CDR2 YFSETQ. CDR3 length equals 15 residues. The V segment lost 4 bases and the J segment 2 bases; nucleotides outside the gene matches: 4. The CDR3 DNA is TGCGCCAGCAGCACCGGGACAGGGACCTACAATGAGCAGTTCTTC. Translation: CASSTGTGTYNEQFF.

The genes are TRBV6-4 and TRBJ1-1; weak D call: TRBD1 (5 bases). Germline-derived CDR1 and CDR2 are MRHNA and SNTAGT. This CDR3 spans 13 amino acids. V was shortened by 4 bases and J by 6 bases, with 12 bases between the two germline ends. CDR3 in amino acids: CASSGGASSEAFF. In DNA, the CDR3 is TGTGCCAGCAGTGGGGGCGCTTCATCTGAAGCTTTCTTT.

The rearrangement joins TRBV5-4 to TRBJ2-1, with 7 positions matching TRBD2. The CDR3 is made up of 15 amino acids. Looked up from germline, CDR1 is SGHNT and CDR2 is YYREEE (reference sequence). The trim removed 2 bases at V and 4 bases at J, leaving 6 bases unmatched. CDR3 sequence (DNA): TGTGCCAGCAGCTTAAGGCTAGCGGCTTACAATGAGCAGTTCTTC. Residues: CASSLRLAAYNEQFF.

V usage is TRBV7-2 and J usage is TRBJ2-1; TRBD2 aligns across 8 bases. The CDR3 has 14 residues. After removal of 7 bases from V and 7 bases from J, the junction contained 9 bases not matched to a gene. Germline V CDR1 and CDR2: SGHTA, FQGNSA. The CDR3 loop is CASKDGGARNEQFF. CDR3 DNA sequence: TGTGCCAGCAAAGACGGGGGGGCTAGGAATGAGCAGTTCTTC. Full variable domain (missing parts from reference TRBV7-2 and TRBJ2-1): GAGVSQSPSNKVTEKGKDVELRCDPISGHTALYWYRQSLGQGLEFLIYFQGNSAPDKSGLPSDRFSAERTGGSVSTLTIQRTQQEDSAVYLCASKDGGARNEQFFGPGTRLTVL.

The genes are TRBV5-4 and TRBJ1-2; no definite D call. The V gene lost 4 bases and the J gene lost 4 bases, with 20 bases spanning the gap. This CDR3 has 16 residues. The germline V gene has CDR1 SGHNT and CDR2 YYREEE (reference sequence). The CDR3, as DNA: TGTGCCAGCAGCCCGGGGTGGATGATGGAAAGCTATGGCTACACCTTC. Amino acid sequence: CASSPGWMMESYGYTF.

The gene calls are TRBV6-6 and TRBJ2-7; D perhaps matches TRBD1 (6 bases). This CDR3 contains 15 residues. Germline-derived CDR1 and CDR2 are MNHNY and SVGAGI (reference sequence). Trimming shortened V by 1 base and J by 0 bases, and 10 bases separated the two germline ends. CDR3 nucleotide sequence: TGTGCCAGCAGTTACTGGCAGGGGAGCTCCTACGAGCAGTACTTC. Protein sequence: CASSYWQGSSYEQYF.

This chain connects TRBV11-2 to TRBJ1-4; D unresolved. This CDR3 comprises 11 residues. The germline V and J ends were trimmed by 3 bases and 6 bases, with 2 bases remaining between them. Looked up from germline, CDR1 is SGHAT and CDR2 is FQNNGV. The CDR3 here is CASSFDEKLFF. The CDR3 nucleotides read TGTGCCAGCAGCTTCGATGAAAAACTGTTTTTT.

This clone has more than one count but fewer than ten. The gene calls are TRBV6-6 and TRBJ1-2; D is unclear. The CDR3 extends over 11 amino acids. CDR1 and CDR2 from the germline V gene are MNHNY and SVGAGI (reference sequence). V lost 5 bases and J 3 bases, leaving 4 bases between the germline ends. CDR3 DNA: TGTGCCAGCAGTACATACTATGGCTACACCTTC. Translated, it gives CASSTYYGYTF.

The gene calls are TRBV10-3 and TRBJ1-5; D is possibly TRBD1 (5 bases). This CDR3 has 14 residues. CDR1 and CDR2 (germline): ENHRY, SYGVKD. V lost 3 bases and J lost 6, with 12 bases in between. CDR3 in DNA: TGTGCCATCAGTGATAGGGGAACGGGTCAGCCCCAGCATTTT. Translating it yields CAISDRGTGQPQHF.

This clone was observed a single time. This chain links TRBV18 with TRBJ1-1, with TRBD1 matching 8 bases. The CDR3 is made up of 15 amino acids. Per germline, CDR1 KGHSH and CDR2 LQKENI. J lost 1 base, V lost 3 bases, and 4 bases had no gene match. DNA of the CDR3: TGTGCCAGCTCACCTACGGACAGGGCGAACACTGAAGCTTTCTTT. It specifies CASSPTDRANTEAFF.

The rearrangement joins TRBV7-9 to TRBJ1-3; D gene unclear. The V end was cut by 7 bases, the J end by 3 bases, with 13 bases between. CDR3 length: 14 residues. CDR1 and CDR2 from the germline V gene are SEHNR and FQNEAQ (reference sequence). The chain's CDR3 is CASNPGTFGNTIYF. The CDR3 DNA reads as TGTGCCAGCAACCCGGGTACTTTTGGAAACACCATATATTTT.